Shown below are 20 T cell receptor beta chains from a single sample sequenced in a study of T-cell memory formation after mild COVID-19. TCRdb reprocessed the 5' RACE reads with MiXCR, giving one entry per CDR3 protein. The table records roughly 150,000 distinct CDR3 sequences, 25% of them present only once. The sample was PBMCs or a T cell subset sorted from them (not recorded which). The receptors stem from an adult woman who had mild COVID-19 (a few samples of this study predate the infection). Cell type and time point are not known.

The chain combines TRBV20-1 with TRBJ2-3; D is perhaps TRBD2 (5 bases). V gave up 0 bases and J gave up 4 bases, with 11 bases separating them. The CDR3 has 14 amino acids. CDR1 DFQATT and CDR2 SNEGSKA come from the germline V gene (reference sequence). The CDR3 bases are TGCAGTGCTAGAGATCGGGCTAGCCCAGATACGCAGTATTTT. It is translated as CSARDRASPDTQYF.

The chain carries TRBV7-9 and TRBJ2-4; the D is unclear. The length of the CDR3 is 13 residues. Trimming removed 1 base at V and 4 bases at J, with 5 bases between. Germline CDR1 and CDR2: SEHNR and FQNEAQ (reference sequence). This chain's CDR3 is CASSLGLKNIQYF. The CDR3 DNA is TGTGCCAGCAGCTTAGGGCTAAAAAACATTCAGTACTTC.

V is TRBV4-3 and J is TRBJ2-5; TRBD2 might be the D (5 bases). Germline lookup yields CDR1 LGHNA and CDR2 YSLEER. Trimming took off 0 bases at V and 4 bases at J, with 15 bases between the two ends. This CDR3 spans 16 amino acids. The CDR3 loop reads CASSQDEGSLRETQYF. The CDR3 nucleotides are TGCGCCAGCAGCCAAGATGAGGGCAGCCTTCGAGAGACCCAGTACTTC.

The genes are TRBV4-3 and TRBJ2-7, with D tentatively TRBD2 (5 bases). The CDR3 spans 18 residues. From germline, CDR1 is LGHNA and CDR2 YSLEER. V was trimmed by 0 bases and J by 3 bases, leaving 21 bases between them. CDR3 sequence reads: CASSQEKGGLAGLYEQYF. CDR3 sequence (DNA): TGCGCCAGCAGCCAAGAGAAAGGCGGGCTAGCCGGTCTCTACGAGCAGTACTTC.

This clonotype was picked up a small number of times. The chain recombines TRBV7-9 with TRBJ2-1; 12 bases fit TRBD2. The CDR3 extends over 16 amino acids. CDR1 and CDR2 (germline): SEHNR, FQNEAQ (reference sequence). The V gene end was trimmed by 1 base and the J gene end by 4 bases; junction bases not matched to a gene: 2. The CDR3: CASSLVGLAGYNEQFF. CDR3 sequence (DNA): TGTGCCAGCAGCTTAGTTGGACTAGCGGGGTACAATGAGCAGTTCTTC.

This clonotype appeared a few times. Written as DNA, the CDR3 is TGCAGTGCTCCGGGATGGGACCCACCAGGGGAAGCTTTCTTT. Protein sequence: CSAPGWDPPGEAFF. The rearrangement uses TRBV20-1 and TRBJ1-1; possibly TRBD1 for D (5 bases). Per germline, CDR1 DFQATT and CDR2 SNEGSKA (reference sequence). V shed 5 bases and J shed 8 bases, with 21 bases lying between them. This CDR3 is 14 amino acids long.

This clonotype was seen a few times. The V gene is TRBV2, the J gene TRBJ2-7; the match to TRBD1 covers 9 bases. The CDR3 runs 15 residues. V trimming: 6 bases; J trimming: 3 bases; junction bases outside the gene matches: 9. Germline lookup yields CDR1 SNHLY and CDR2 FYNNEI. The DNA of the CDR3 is TGTGCCAGCAGGCAGCCGGGACAGGGATTCTACGAGCAGTACTTC. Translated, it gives CASRQPGQGFYEQYF.

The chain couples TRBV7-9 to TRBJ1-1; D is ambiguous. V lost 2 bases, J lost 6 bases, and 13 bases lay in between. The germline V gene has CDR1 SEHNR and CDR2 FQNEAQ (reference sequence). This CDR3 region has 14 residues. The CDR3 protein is CASSLSGGWAEAFF. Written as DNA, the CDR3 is TGTGCCAGCAGCTTATCTGGAGGCTGGGCTGAAGCTTTCTTT.

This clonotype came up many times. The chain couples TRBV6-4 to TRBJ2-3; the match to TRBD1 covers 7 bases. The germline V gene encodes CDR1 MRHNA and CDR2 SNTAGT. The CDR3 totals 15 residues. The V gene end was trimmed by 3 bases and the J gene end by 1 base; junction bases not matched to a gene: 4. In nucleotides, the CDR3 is TGTGCCAGCAGTGATACAACAGGGGGCACAGATACGCAGTATTTT. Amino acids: CASSDTTGGTDTQYF.

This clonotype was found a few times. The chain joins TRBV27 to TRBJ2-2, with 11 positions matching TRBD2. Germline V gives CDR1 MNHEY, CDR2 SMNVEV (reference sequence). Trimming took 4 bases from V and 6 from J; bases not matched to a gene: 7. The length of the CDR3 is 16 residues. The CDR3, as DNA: TGTGCCAGCAGTTCCGGACTAGCGGGTTTTGCCGGGGAGCTGTTTTTT. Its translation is CASSSGLAGFAGELFF.

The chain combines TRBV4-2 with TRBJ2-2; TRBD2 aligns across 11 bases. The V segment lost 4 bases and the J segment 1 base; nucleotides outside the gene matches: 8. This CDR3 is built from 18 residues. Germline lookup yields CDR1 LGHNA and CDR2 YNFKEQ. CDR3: CASSLGAGTSGNTGELFF. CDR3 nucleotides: TGTGCCAGCAGCCTTGGAGCCGGGACTAGCGGGAACACCGGGGAGCTGTTTTTT.

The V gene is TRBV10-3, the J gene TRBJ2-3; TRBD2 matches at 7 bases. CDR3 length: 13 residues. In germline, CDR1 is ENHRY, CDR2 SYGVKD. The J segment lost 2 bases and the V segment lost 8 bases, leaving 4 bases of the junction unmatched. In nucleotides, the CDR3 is TGTGCCATCCTAGCGGCTTCCACAGATACGCAGTATTTT. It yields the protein CAILAASTDTQYF.

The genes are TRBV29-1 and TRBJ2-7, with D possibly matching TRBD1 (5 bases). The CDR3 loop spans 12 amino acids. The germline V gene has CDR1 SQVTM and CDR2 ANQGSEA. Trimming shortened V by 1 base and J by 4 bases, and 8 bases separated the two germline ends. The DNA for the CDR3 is TGCAGCGTTGAAGGTAGGGGTTACGAGCAGTACTTC. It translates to CSVEGRGYEQYF.

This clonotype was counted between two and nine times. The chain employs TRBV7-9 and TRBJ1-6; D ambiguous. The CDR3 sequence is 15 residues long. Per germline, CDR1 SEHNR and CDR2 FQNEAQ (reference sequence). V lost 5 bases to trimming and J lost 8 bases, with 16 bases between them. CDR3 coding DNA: TGTGCCAGCAGCCTAGGAGGCATCAATTATTCACCCCTCCACTTT. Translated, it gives CASSLGGINYSPLHF.

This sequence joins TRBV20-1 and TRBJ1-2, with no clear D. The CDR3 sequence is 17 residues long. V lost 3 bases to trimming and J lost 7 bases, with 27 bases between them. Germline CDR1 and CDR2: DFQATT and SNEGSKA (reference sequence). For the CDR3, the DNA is TGCAGTGCTAGTCCTCAAGTCGTTCGGCAGGCGGGTCGTGGCTACACCTTC. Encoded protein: CSASPQVVRQAGRGYTF.

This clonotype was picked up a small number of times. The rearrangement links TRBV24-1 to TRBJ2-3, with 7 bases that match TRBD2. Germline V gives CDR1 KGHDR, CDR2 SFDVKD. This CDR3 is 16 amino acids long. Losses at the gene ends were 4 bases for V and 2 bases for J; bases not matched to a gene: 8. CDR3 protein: CATSDYPTSPTDTQYF. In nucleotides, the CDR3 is TGTGCCACCAGTGACTATCCGACTAGCCCCACAGATACGCAGTATTTT.

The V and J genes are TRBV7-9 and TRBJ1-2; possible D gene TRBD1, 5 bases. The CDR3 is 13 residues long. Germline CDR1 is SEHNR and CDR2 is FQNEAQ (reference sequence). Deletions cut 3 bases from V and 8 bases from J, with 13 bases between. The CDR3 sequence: CASSFPDRAGYTF. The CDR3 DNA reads TGTGCCAGCAGCTTTCCAGACAGAGCAGGCTACACCTTC.

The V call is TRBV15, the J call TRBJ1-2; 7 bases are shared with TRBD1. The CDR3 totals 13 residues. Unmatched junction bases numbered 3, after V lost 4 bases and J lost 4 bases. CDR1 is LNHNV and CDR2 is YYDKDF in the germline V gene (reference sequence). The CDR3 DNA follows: TGTGCCACCAGCACGGACAGGCCCTATGGCTACACCTTC. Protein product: CATSTDRPYGYTF.

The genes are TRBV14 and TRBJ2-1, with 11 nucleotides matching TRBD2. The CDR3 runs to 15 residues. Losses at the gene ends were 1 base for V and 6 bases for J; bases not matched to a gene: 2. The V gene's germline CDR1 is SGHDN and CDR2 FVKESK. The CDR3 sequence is CASSQGLAGGNEQFF. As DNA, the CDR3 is TGTGCCAGCAGCCAAGGGCTAGCGGGAGGCAATGAGCAGTTCTTC.

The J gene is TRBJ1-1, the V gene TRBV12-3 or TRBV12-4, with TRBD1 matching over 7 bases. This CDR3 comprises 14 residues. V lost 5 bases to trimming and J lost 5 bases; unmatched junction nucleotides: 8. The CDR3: CASSPPTGVTEAFF. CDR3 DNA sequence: TGTGCCAGCAGTCCCCCCACAGGGGTTACTGAAGCTTTCTTT.